This T cell receptor beta chain was observed in a study of T-cell reconstitution after alpha-beta-depleted transplantation in children. The library targeted TCRbeta and was prepared with unique molecular identifiers. TCRdb passed the PCR reads through MiXCR, listing each CDR3 protein once. Altogether nearly 400,000 distinct CDR3 sequences are present, around 21% being singletons, with the ten largest covering 3.8%. The clonotype was recovered from a human donor who donated a stem cell graft to a child with acute myeloid leukemia. The sequenced sample was PBMCs from the stem cell graft donor, obtained from the stem cell graft.

This CDR3 is CASSQVSGQNEKLFF. CDR3 DNA: TGTGCCAGCAGCCAAGTGTCGGGACAAAATGAAAAACTGTTTTTT. The chain joins TRBV4-2 to TRBJ1-4, with D maybe TRBD1 (6 bases). Germline assignment: CDR1 LGHNA and CDR2 YNFKEQ. Trimming took off 1 base at V and 5 bases at J, with 11 bases between the two ends. The length of the CDR3 is 15 residues.